This T cell receptor beta chain came from a study of patients and donors after allogeneic stem cell transplantation. J lost 4 bases, V lost 0 bases, and 4 bases had no gene match. The CDR3 is made up of 15 amino acids. From germline, CDR1 is MNHEY and CDR2 SVGEGT. TCRdb independently ran MiXCR on the RT-PCR reads; one entry per CDR3 protein. The sample includes approximately 98,000 distinct CDR3 sequences, over 30% of them seen just once. Sample: blood, either unsorted or a sorted T cell fraction (not recorded which). V gene TRBV6-2 or TRBV6-3 combines with J gene TRBJ2-7; 9 nucleotides agree with TRBD2. The source is a human donor who was either an allogeneic HSCT recipient or a stem cell or donor lymphocyte infusion donor (not recorded which). It is not recorded whose cells these are; they may come from a transplant donor. This CDR3 reads CASSYSSGSLYEQYF. For the CDR3, the DNA is TGTGCCAGCAGTTACTCTAGCGGGAGTCTATACGAGCAGTACTTC.